Described below is a single T cell receptor beta chain sequence and its context. Its antigen is unidentified. The sample belongs to a study of CXCR3-negative and CXCR3-positive naive CD8 T cells. The wider study: Roughly 140 million TRB reads were obtained in total, which works out to about 1.5 +/- 0.3 million per library. General study results and limits: No difference in surface CD5 was seen between naive subsets, and TCR strength was inferred from TRB CDR3 properties.

The sorter processed each CD8+ T cell subset in triplicate at 300,000 cells apiece. 5' RACE with UMI labels generated the TRB cDNA libraries. With the 5' RACE reads reprocessed, TCRdb shows one record per CDR3 protein and no DNA. Its clone listing holds approximately 39,000 distinct CDR3 sequences. This CDR3 is built from 14 residues. Germline-derived CDR1 and CDR2 are SQVTM and ANQGSEA. Sequenced material: memory CD8+ T cells from blood. The gene calls are TRBV29-1 and TRBJ2-7; TCRdb indicates TRBD2, and absent DNA this call remains unverified. This TCR was recovered from a human donor in good health. Some clones in this sample may be carry-over from other donors' samples. The CDR3 sequence is CSVGGLAGPYEQYF.